This T cell receptor beta chain was captured in a study of T cell repertoires in cytomegalovirus infection. Overall study context: Public TCR beta signatures provided an indication of both CMV infection and a matching HLA type.

Looked up from germline, CDR1 is SNHLY and CDR2 is FYNNEI. CDR3 length: 15 residues. The V and J ends lost 2 bases and 5 bases, in that order; junction bases with no gene match: 7. Via MiXCR, TCRdb re-called the reads, giving one row per CDR3 protein. The sample consists of 200,000 or so distinct CDR3 sequences, 15% to 20% of them appearing once. The source material was PBMCs. The clonotype originates from a human donor in good health (CMV status not recorded). Some clones in this sample may be carry-over from other donors' samples. The chain is built from TRBV2 and TRBJ1-2; TRBD1 matches at 8 bases. The CDR3 region is CASSEPQGAAYGYTF. In nucleotides, the CDR3 is TGTGCCAGCAGTGAACCTCAGGGGGCGGCGTATGGCTACACCTTC.